Below, one TCR beta chain is given with its context. Its specificity is not known. Samples came from healthy bone marrow donors. Though nominally healthy at sampling, donors likely had unrecorded immune exposures. This entry belongs to a study of cytomegalovirus exposure and HLA in healthy donors. General observations from the study: Prior analysis indicated that the majority of TCR beta V segments exhibited productivity approximately 87% or approximately 30% of the time.

PCR amplification relied on 60 Vbeta primers (plus 13 Jbeta primers). Method: immunoSEQ multiplex PCR; TCRdb's copy keeps in-frame clones and lacks some. The sample has 150,000 or so clones; around 80% are singletons. Sample: PBMCs. This TCR was recovered from a woman aged 35 to 49 in good health and CMV-seronegative.

CDR3 in DNA: TGTGCCAGCAGTTTCCGGGGAACTGAAGCTTTCTTT. Translation gives CASSFRGTEAFF. The chain uses TRBV27 and TRBJ1-1, with D unclear. This CDR3 contains 12 residues. V was pared by 3 bases and J by 5 bases, with 7 bases between. Germline loops: CDR1 MNHEY, CDR2 SMNVEV (reference sequence).